The 27 T cell receptor beta chains listed next were all sequenced from one sample in a study of blood T cell repertoires in COVID-19. Data came from immunoSEQ multiplex PCR; TCRdb stores just in-frame clones and leaves some out. Of around 140,000 clones in the sample, around 78% were seen once. The sample comprised peripheral blood. The receptor source for this set is a woman aged 60-75 years with acute or convalescent COVID-19.

Only a few counts were recorded for this clone. The rearrangement uses TRBV6-5 and TRBJ2-7, with TRBD2 matching 7 bases. The CDR3 covers 13 residues. Losses at the gene ends were 6 bases for V and 2 bases for J; bases not matched to a gene: 4. The germline V gene has CDR1 MNHEY and CDR2 SVGAGI. The CDR3 region is CASRNAGAYEQYF. The CDR3 DNA reads TGTGCCAGCAGAAATGCGGGAGCCTACGAGCAGTACTTC.

J is TRBJ1-2 and V is TRBV4-1; no clear D gene. With 1 base removed from V and 4 bases from J, the gap between germline ends came to 7 bases. In germline, CDR1 is MGHRA, CDR2 YSYEKL. The CDR3 runs 13 residues. CDR3 loop: CASSQGALYGYTF. CDR3 DNA sequence: TGCGCCAGCAGCCAAGGAGCGCTCTATGGCTACACCTTC.

The chain combines TRBV10-3 with TRBJ2-7, with 9 positions matching TRBD1. CDR1 and CDR2 from the germline V gene are ENHRY and SYGVKD. This CDR3 is 14 amino acids long. Unmatched junction bases numbered 4, after V lost 6 bases and J lost 1 base. The CDR3: CAIRSGTGSYEQYF. In DNA form, the CDR3 reads TGTGCCATCAGATCCGGGACAGGGTCCTACGAGCAGTACTTC.

The chain has TRBV10-3 and TRBJ2-2; D perhaps matches TRBD2 (5 bases). V lost 1 base and J lost 2, with 8 bases in between. This CDR3 spans 15 amino acids. Germline V gene data show CDR1 as ENHRY and CDR2 as SYGVKD. The DNA of the CDR3 is TGTGCCATCAGTGAGTACAGCGGTAACACCGGGGAGCTGTTTTTT. Translated: CAISEYSGNTGELFF.

The chain has TRBV13 and TRBJ1-1; 8 nucleotides align to TRBD1. The CDR3 has 13 amino acids. Trimming cost V 5 bases and J 6 bases; bases outside gene matches: 5. The germline V gene encodes CDR1 PRHDT and CDR2 FYEKMQ (reference sequence). The CDR3: CASSKDRDPEAFF. In DNA form, the CDR3 reads TGTGCCAGCAGCAAGGACAGGGATCCTGAAGCTTTCTTT.

The chain recombines TRBV10-3 with TRBJ1-2, with 9 bases aligning to TRBD1. With V trimmed by 10 bases and J by 4 bases, 10 bases remained unmatched. The CDR3 has 14 residues. CDR1 is ENHRY, CDR2 SYGVKD, per germline. CDR3: CATHGQGRAYGYTF. The CDR3 nucleotides are TGTGCCACTCATGGACAGGGGCGGGCCTATGGCTACACCTTC.

This clone came up a few times. CDR3 region: CASSSLAGFPYEQYF. CDR3 coding DNA: TGTGCCAGCAGTTCCTTAGCGGGGTTTCCCTACGAGCAGTACTTC. V is TRBV6-5 and J is TRBJ2-7; 8 bases map to TRBD2. The ends lost 4 bases at V and 2 bases at J; junction bases unmatched: 7. This CDR3 region has 15 residues. Germline CDR1 and CDR2: MNHEY and SVGAGI.

The chain combines TRBV30 with TRBJ2-7; 10 bases match TRBD2. The CDR3 is made up of 14 amino acids. V trimming: 3 bases; J trimming: 6 bases; junction bases outside the gene matches: 8. CDR1 is GTSNPN, CDR2 SVGIG, per germline (reference sequence). The CDR3 region has the DNA TGTGCCTGGAGGGGGGGACTAGCGTTCGGCGAGCAGTACTTC. Translating gives CAWRGGLAFGEQYF.

The table lists this clone with a count of one. The chain recombines TRBV15 with TRBJ1-4, with D perhaps TRBD1 (5 bases). V lost 8 bases to trimming and J lost 0 bases, with 16 bases between them. The CDR3 runs 16 residues. Germline CDR1 LNHNV, CDR2 YYDKDF (reference sequence). The CDR3 is CATLGRGSATNEKLFF. DNA for the CDR3: TGTGCCACCCTCGGGAGGGGCAGCGCAACTAATGAAAAACTGTTTTTT.

The chain recombines TRBV19 with TRBJ2-7, with 8 bases matching TRBD1. This CDR3 contains 14 residues. Germline CDR1 LNHDA, CDR2 SQIVND (reference sequence). J gave up 2 bases and V 1 base, and 1 base lay outside the gene matches. This CDR3 reads CASSIGQGTYEQYF. The CDR3 bases are TGTGCCAGTAGTATAGGACAGGGGACCTACGAGCAGTACTTC.

V usage is TRBV25-1 and J usage is TRBJ1-6; no clear D gene. V gave up 7 bases and J gave up 2 bases, with 15 bases separating them. Per germline, CDR1 MGHDK and CDR2 SYGVNS. There are 16 residues in the CDR3. The CDR3 is CASKSSQRTYNSPLHF. CDR3 DNA: TGTGCCAGCAAGTCCAGCCAGCGTACCTATAATTCACCCCTCCACTTT.

The chain employs TRBV5-1 and TRBJ1-3; D gene ambiguous. This CDR3 has 18 amino acids. From germline, CDR1 is SGHRS and CDR2 YFSETQ. The V end was cut by 1 base, the J end by 2 bases, with 19 bases between. CDR3 sequence reads: CASSLLDPGTAAGNTIYF. The DNA for the CDR3 is TGCGCCAGCAGCTTGCTGGATCCGGGTACGGCAGCTGGAAACACCATATATTTT.

This clone was recorded only once. The chain employs TRBV5-6 and TRBJ1-4; 8 bases are a match to TRBD1. The CDR3 loop spans 15 amino acids. Germline V gene lookup returns CDR1 SGHDT and CDR2 YYEEEE. After removal of 1 base from V and 8 bases from J, the junction contained 7 bases not matched to a gene. The CDR3 DNA follows: TGTGCCAGCAGCTTGAAGACAGGGGTGGGAGAAAAACTGTTTTTT. As protein: CASSLKTGVGEKLFF.

V is TRBV3-1 (or the pseudogene TRBV3-2) and J is TRBJ2-5; 8 bases are shared with TRBD1. Trimming cost V 4 bases and J 4 bases; bases outside gene matches: 8. CDR3 length: 15 amino acids. Germline V gene data show CDR1 as LGHDT and CDR2 as YNNKEL (reference sequence). The CDR3 here is CASSLGQVVAETQYF. Written as DNA, the CDR3 is TGTGCCAGCAGCCTGGGACAGGTCGTAGCAGAGACCCAGTACTTC.

This rearrangement joins TRBV19 to TRBJ2-7; D unclear. The CDR3 runs to 12 residues. The germline V and J ends were trimmed by 5 bases and 2 bases, with 7 bases remaining between them. Germline V lookup: CDR1 LNHDA, CDR2 SQIVND (reference sequence). The CDR3 DNA reads TGTGCCAGTAGTTCGGTAGCCTACGAGCAGTACTTC. The encoded protein is CASSSVAYEQYF.

The chain combines TRBV11-2 with TRBJ2-7; TRBD2 aligns across 7 bases. CDR1 is SGHAT and CDR2 is FQNNGV in the germline V gene. V was pared by 3 bases and J by 7 bases, with 9 bases of the junction left unmatched. There are 14 residues in the CDR3. Written as DNA, the CDR3 is TGTGCCAGCAGCTTGGAGCGGGGTTCGGGGGAGCAGTACTTC. It is translated as CASSLERGSGEQYF.

This chain links TRBV9 with TRBJ1-2; TRBD1 agrees at 12 bases. CDR1 SGDLS and CDR2 YYNGEE come from the germline V gene. After removal of 2 bases from V and 3 bases from J, the junction contained 2 bases not matched to a gene. The CDR3 is 15 amino acids. In nucleotides, the CDR3 is TGTGCCAGCAGCGTGGGACAGGGGGCCTACTATGGCTACACCTTC. Its protein product is CASSVGQGAYYGYTF.

The chain is built from TRBV30 and TRBJ1-6; 11 positions match TRBD1. With 2 bases clipped from V and 6 bases from J, the junction kept 6 bases outside the gene matches. CDR3 length: 16 amino acids. CDR1 and CDR2 (germline): GTSNPN, SVGIG (reference sequence). The CDR3 loop reads CAWSRRTGGSNSPLHF. DNA of the CDR3: TGTGCCTGGAGTCGACGGACAGGGGGCAGTAATTCACCCCTCCACTTT.

The rearrangement joins TRBV5-1 to TRBJ2-1, with 12 bases aligning to TRBD1. Germline V gene sequence: CDR1 SGHRS, CDR2 YFSETQ. The CDR3 sequence is 18 residues long. V lost 0 bases, J lost 2 bases, and 6 bases stayed unmatched. CDR3 loop: CASSLDVGQGATYNEQFF. For the CDR3, the DNA is TGCGCCAGCAGCTTGGATGTGGGACAGGGGGCTACCTACAATGAGCAGTTCTTC.

The chain has TRBV10-3 and TRBJ2-5; D call uncertain. The V end was cut by 8 bases, the J end by 1 base, with 8 bases between. Germline V gene sequence: CDR1 ENHRY, CDR2 SYGVKD. The CDR3 length is 12 residues. Here the CDR3 reads CAIGTVQETQYF. In DNA, the CDR3 is TGTGCCATCGGAACAGTCCAAGAGACCCAGTACTTC.

The rearrangement uses TRBV4-1 and TRBJ1-1; TRBD1 agrees at 7 bases. The germline V gene has CDR1 MGHRA and CDR2 YSYEKL. The CDR3 covers 14 residues. Losses at the gene ends were 4 bases for V and 5 bases for J; bases not matched to a gene: 7. CDR3 sequence reads: CASSPTGSFTEAFF. In DNA form, the CDR3 reads TGCGCCAGCAGCCCGACAGGGAGCTTTACTGAAGCTTTCTTT.

The gene calls are TRBV7-9 and TRBJ1-1; 11 bases align to TRBD1. The CDR3 has 14 amino acids. Germline CDR1 reads SEHNR; CDR2 reads FQNEAQ (reference sequence). V dropped 6 bases and J dropped 6; count of bases not matched to a gene: 6. The CDR3 DNA reads as TGTGCCAGCAGATATGAGGGACAGGGGGCTGAAGCTTTCTTT. Translated: CASRYEGQGAEAFF.

In its sample, this clone was seen a few times. The chain has TRBV11-2 and TRBJ1-3, with 7 bases lining up with TRBD1. Trimming at V came to 2 bases and at J to 0 bases, leaving 7 bases not matched to a gene. Looked up from germline, CDR1 is SGHAT and CDR2 is FQNNGV. This CDR3 comprises 17 residues. The CDR3 DNA reads TGTGCCAGCAGCTTAAATTTGGGACAGAGCTCTGGAAACACCATATATTTT. This translates into CASSLNLGQSSGNTIYF. Variable domain in full (rest from reference TRBV11-2 and TRBJ1-3): EAGVAQSPRYKIIEKRQSVAFWCNPISGHATLYWYQQILGQGPKLLIQFQNNGVVDDSQLPKDRFSAERLKGVDSTLKIQPAKLEDSAVYLCASSLNLGQSSGNTIYFGEGSWLTVV.

The chain uses TRBV5-4 and TRBJ1-1, with 7 bases lining up with TRBD1. Trimming at V came to 3 bases and at J to 3 bases, leaving 8 bases not matched to a gene. The germline V gene has CDR1 SGHNT and CDR2 YYREEE (reference sequence). This CDR3 is built from 15 residues. The CDR3 region has the DNA TGTGCCAGCAGCTCCGCCGGGACAGTATACACTGAAGCTTTCTTT. Its translation is CASSSAGTVYTEAFF.

Turning to this clone: A junction end diverges from the germline sequence, so it may reflect a read error. CDR3 region: CAWSSEDTEAFF. In DNA, the CDR3 is TGTGCTTGGAGTTCAGAGGACACTGAAGCTTTCTTT. The gene calls are TRBV30 and TRBJ1-1; no reliable D call. Per the germline V gene, CDR1 is GTSNPN and CDR2 is SVGIG (reference sequence). CDR3 length: 12 residues.

This clone was seen many times. The V and J genes are TRBV25-1 and TRBJ1-3, with D unresolved. The V gene lost 5 bases and the J gene lost 4 bases, with 9 bases spanning the gap. The germline CDR1 and CDR2 sequences are MGHDK and SYGVNS. CDR3 size: 13 residues. The CDR3 region has the DNA TGTGCCAGCAGTTACGAGAACGGAAACACCATATATTTT. Its protein is CASSYENGNTIYF.

V gene TRBV3-1 (or the pseudogene TRBV3-2) combines with J gene TRBJ2-1; TRBD2 matches 14 bases. The trim removed 0 bases at V and 7 bases at J, leaving 8 bases unmatched. Germline values: CDR1 LGHDT, CDR2 YNNKEL (reference sequence). This CDR3 contains 18 residues. The DNA of the CDR3 is TGTGCCAGCAGCCAAGATGCCCTGCGACTAGCGGGAGGGAATGAGCAGTTCTTC. Translating it yields CASSQDALRLAGGNEQFF.